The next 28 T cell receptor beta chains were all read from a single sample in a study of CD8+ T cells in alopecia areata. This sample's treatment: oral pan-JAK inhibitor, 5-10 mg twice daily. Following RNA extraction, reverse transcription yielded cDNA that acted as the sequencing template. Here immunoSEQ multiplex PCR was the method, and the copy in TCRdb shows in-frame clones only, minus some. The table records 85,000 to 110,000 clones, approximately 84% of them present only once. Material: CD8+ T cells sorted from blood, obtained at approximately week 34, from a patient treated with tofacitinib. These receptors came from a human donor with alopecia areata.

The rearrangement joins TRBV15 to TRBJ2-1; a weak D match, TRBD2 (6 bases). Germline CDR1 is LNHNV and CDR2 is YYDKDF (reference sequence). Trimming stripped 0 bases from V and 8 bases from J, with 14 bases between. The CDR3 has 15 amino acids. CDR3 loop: CATSRDYTSFDEQFF. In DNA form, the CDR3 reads TGTGCCACCAGCAGAGACTATACTAGCTTCGATGAGCAGTTCTTC.

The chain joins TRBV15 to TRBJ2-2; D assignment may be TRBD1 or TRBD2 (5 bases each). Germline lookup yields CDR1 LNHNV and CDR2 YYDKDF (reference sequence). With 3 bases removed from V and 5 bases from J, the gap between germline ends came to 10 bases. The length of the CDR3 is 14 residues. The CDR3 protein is CATSSRWGTGELFF. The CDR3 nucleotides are TGTGCCACCAGCAGCCGATGGGGGACCGGGGAGCTGTTTTTT.

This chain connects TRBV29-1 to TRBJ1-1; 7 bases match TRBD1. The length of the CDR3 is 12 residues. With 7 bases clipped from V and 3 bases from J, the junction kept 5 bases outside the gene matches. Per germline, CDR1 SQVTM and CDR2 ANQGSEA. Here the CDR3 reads CSADREDTEAFF. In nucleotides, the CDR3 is TGCAGCGCTGACAGGGAAGACACTGAAGCTTTCTTT.

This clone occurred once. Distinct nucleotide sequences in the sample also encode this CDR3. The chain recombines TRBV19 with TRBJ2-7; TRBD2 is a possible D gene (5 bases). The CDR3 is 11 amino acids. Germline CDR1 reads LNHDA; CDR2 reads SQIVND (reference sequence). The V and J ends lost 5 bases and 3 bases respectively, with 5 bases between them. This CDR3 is CASSGGYEQYF. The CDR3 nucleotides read TGTGCCAGTAGTGGAGGCTACGAGCAGTACTTC.

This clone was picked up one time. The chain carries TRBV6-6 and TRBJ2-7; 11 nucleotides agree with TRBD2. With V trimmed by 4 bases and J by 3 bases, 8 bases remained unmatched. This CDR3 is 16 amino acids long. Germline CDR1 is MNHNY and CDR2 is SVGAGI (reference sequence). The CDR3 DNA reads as TGTGCCAGCAGTTTTTCCCGCCTAGCGGGGGGCTACGAGCAGTACTTC. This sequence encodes CASSFSRLAGGYEQYF.

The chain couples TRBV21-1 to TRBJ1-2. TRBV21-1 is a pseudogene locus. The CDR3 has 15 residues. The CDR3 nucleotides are TGTGCCAGCAGCAAAGTTGGACCGTCAAACTATGGCTACACCTTC. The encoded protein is CASSKVGPSNYGYTF.

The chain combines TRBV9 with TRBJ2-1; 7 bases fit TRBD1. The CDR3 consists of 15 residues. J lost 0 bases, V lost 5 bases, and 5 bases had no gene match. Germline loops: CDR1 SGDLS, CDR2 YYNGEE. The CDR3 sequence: CASSWDRYSYNEQFF. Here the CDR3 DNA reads TGTGCCAGCAGTTGGGACAGATACTCCTACAATGAGCAGTTCTTC.

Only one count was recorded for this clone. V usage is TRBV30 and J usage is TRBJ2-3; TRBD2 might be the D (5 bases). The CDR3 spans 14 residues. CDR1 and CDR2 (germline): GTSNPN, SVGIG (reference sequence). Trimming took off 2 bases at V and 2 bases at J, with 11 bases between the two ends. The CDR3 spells CAWSTTTNTDTQYF. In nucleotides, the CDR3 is TGTGCCTGGAGTACGACTACCAACACAGATACGCAGTATTTT.

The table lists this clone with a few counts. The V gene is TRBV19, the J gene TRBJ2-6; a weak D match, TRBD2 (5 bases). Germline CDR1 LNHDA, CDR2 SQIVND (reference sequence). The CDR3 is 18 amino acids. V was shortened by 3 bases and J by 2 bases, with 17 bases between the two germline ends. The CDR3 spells CASSISFFDYTGANVLTF. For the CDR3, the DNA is TGTGCCAGTAGTATCTCGTTCTTCGACTATACTGGGGCCAACGTCCTGACTTTC.

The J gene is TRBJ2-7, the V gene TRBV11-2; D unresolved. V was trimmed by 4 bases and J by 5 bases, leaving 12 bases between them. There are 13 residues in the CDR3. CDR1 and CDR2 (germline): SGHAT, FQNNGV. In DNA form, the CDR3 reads TGTGCCAGCAGCTCAGAAGGCCCGGACGAGCAGTACTTC. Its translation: CASSSEGPDEQYF.

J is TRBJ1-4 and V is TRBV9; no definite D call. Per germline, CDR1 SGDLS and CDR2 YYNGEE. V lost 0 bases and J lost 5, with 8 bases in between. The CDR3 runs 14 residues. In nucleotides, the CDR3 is TGTGCCAGCAGCGTAGCTGGGAACAATGAAAAACTGTTTTTT. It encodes CASSVAGNNEKLFF. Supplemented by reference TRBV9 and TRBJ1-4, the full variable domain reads DSGVTQTPKHLITATGQRVTLRCSPRSGDLSVYWYQQSLDQGLQFLIQYYNGEERAKGNILERFSAQQFPDLHSELNLSSLELGDSALYFCASSVAGNNEKLFFGSGTQLSVL.

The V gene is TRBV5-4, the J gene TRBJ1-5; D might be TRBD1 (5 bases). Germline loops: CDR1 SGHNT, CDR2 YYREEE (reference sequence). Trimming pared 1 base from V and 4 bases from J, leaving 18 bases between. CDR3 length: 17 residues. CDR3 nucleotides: TGTGCCAGCAGCTTGCCGGGGACCCTATCAGGGAATCAGCCCCAGCATTTT. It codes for CASSLPGTLSGNQPQHF.

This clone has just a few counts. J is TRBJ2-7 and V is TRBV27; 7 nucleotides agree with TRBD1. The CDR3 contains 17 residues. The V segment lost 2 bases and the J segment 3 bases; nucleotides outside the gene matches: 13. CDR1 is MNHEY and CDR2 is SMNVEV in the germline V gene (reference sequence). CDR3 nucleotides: TGTGCCAGCAGTTTAGAGGGGGCAGATATCTCTGTCTACGAGCAGTACTTC. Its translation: CASSLEGADISVYEQYF.

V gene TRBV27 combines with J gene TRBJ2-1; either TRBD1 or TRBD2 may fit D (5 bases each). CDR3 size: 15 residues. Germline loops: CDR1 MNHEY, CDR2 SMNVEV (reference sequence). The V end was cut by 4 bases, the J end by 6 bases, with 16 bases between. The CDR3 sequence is CASSSGTSGGNEQFF. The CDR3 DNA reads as TGTGCCAGCAGTTCCGGGACCTCTGGGGGCAATGAGCAGTTCTTC.

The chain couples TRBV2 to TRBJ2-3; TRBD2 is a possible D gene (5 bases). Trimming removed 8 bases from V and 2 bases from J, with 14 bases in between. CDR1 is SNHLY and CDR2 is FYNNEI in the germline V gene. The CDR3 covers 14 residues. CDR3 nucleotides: TGTGCCAGCCTTCGGAGGCATCCCACAGATACGCAGTATTTT. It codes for CASLRRHPTDTQYF. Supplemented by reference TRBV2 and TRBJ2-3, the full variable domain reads EPEVTQTPSHQVTQMGQEVILRCVPISNHLYFYWYRQILGQKVEFLVSFYNNEISEKSEIFDDQFSVERPDGSNFTLKIRSTKLEDSAMYFCASLRRHPTDTQYFGPGTRLTVL.

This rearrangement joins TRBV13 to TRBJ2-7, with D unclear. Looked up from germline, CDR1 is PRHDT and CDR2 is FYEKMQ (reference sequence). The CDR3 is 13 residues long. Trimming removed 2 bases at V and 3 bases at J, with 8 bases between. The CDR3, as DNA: TGTGCCAGCAGCTTAAGGGAAAACTACGAGCAGTACTTC. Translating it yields CASSLRENYEQYF.

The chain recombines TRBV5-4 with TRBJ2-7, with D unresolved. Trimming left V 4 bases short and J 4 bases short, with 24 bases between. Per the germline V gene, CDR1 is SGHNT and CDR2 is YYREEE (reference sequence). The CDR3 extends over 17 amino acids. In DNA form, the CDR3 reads TGTGCCAGCAGCCCAACCCCGCGACCGCTATTGTTTTACGAGCAGTACTTC. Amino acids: CASSPTPRPLLFYEQYF.

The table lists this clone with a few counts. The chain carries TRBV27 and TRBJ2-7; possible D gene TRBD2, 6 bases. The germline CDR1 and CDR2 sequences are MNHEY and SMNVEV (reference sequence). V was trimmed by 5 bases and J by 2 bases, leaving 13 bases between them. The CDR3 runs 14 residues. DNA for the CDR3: TGTGCCAGCAGTAACGGGGGACCGACCTACGAGCAGTACTTC. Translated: CASSNGGPTYEQYF.

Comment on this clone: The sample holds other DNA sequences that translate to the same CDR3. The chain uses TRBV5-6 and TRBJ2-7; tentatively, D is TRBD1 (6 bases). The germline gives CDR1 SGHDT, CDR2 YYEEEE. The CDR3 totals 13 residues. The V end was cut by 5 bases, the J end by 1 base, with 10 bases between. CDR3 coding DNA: TGTGCCAGCAGTCCGACAGGTTCCTACGAGCAGTACTTC. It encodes CASSPTGSYEQYF.

Written as DNA, the CDR3 is TGTGCCAGCAGCCAAAGGGACAGGGGAGGAACTGAAGCTTTCTTT. This gives the protein CASSQRDRGGTEAFF. V is TRBV7-9 and J is TRBJ1-1; 10 nucleotides match TRBD1. The V and J ends lost 5 bases and 5 bases, in that order; junction bases with no gene match: 8. There are 15 residues in the CDR3. The germline V gene has CDR1 SEHNR and CDR2 FQNEAQ (reference sequence). Full variable domain (rest looked up from reference TRBV7-9 and TRBJ1-1): DTGVSQNPRHKITKRGQNVTFRCDPISEHNRLYWYRQTLGQGPEFLTYFQNEAQLEKSRLLSDRFSAERPKGSFSTLEIQRTEQGDSAMYLCASSQRDRGGTEAFFGQGTRLTVV.

The CDR3 loop is CASSLGGTGGYEQYF. Here the CDR3 DNA reads TGCGCCAGCAGCTTGGGGGGGACAGGCGGCTACGAGCAGTACTTC. This chain uses TRBV5-1 with TRBJ2-7; 8 bases agree with TRBD1. Trimming cost V 0 bases and J 3 bases; bases outside gene matches: 5. The CDR3 contains 15 residues. Germline-derived CDR1 and CDR2 are SGHRS and YFSETQ.

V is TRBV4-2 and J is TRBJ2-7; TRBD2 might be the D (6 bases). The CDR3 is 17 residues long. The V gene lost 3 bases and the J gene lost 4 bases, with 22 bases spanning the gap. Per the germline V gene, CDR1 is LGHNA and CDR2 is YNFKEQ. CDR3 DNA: TGTGCCAGCAGCCAGCTCGGGGACTCCATTAGCCCGTACGAGCAGTACTTC. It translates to CASSQLGDSISPYEQYF.

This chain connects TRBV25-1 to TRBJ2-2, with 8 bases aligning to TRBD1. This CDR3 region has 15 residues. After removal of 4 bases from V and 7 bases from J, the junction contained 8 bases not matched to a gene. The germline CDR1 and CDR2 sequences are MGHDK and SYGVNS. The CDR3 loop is CASSVVTGAGGELFF. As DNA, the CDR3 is TGTGCCAGCAGTGTGGTGACAGGGGCGGGCGGGGAGCTGTTTTTT. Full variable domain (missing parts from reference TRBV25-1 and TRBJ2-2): EADIYQTPRYLVIGTGKKITLECSQTMGHDKMYWYQQDPGMELHLIHYSYGVNSTEKGDLSSESTVSRIRTEHFPLTLESARPSHTSQYLCASSVVTGAGGELFFGEGSRLTVL.

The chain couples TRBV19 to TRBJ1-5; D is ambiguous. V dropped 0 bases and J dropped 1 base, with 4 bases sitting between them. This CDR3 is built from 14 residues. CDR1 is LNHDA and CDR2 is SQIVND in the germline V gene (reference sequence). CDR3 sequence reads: CASSIDMSNQPQHF. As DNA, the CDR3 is TGTGCCAGTAGTATAGATATGAGCAATCAGCCCCAGCATTTT.

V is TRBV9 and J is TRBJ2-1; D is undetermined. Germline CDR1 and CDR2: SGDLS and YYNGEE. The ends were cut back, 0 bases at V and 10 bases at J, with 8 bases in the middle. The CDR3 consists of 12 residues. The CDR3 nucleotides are TGTGCCAGCAGCGTAGTAGGTCAGGAGCAGTTCTTC. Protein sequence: CASSVVGQEQFF. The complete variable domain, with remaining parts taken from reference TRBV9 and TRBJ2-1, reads DSGVTQTPKHLITATGQRVTLRCSPRSGDLSVYWYQQSLDQGLQFLIQYYNGEERAKGNILERFSAQQFPDLHSELNLSSLELGDSALYFCASSVVGQEQFFGPGTRLTVL.

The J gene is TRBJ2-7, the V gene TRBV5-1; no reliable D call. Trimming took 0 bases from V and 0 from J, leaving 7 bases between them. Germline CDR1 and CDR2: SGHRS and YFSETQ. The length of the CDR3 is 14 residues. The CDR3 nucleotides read TGCGCCAGCAGCTTGGCCGCAGCCTCCTACGAGCAGTACTTC. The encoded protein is CASSLAAASYEQYF.

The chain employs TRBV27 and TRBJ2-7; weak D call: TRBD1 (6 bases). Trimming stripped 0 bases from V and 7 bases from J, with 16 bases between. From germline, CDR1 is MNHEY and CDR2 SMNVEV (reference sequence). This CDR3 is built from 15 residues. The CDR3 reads CASSLSGHPLGEQYF. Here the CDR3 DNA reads TGTGCCAGCAGTTTATCGGGACACCCCCTGGGTGAGCAGTACTTC.

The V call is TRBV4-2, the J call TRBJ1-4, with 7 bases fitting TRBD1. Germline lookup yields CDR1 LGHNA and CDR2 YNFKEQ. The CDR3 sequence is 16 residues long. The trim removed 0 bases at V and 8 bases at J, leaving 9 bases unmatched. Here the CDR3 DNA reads TGTGCCAGCAGCCAAGAACTAGGACAGGAAAGAGAAAAACTGTTTTTT. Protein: CASSQELGQEREKLFF.